These T cell receptor beta chains were read from a single sample in a study of post-analysis software for immune sequencing data. TCRdb re-derived calls from the PCR reads in MiXCR, one entry per CDR3 protein. The sample carries approximately 730,000 distinct CDR3 sequences, just over 45% recorded once. Sequencing was carried out using blood. The source is a girl aged 10 to 17 with multiple sclerosis. Both conserved end residues are part of each CDR3. The order of the fields is D gene, V gene, clone size, J gene, CDR3 protein, CDR3 DNA. A D gene is named only where the DNA matches it firmly. The size field is filled for only some rows; it gives once, few, many or a size class.

-	TRBV5-1	-	TRBJ2-6	CASSVVGHSSGANVLTF	TGCGCCAGCAGCGTGGTAGGACATTCCTCTGGGGCCAACGTCCTGACTTTC
TRBD1	TRBV7-2	-	TRBJ2-1	CASSLRTGTGGTEQFF	TGTGCCAGCAGCCTCCGGACCGGGACAGGGGGCACTGAGCAGTTCTTC
TRBD2	TRBV12-3/TRBV12-4	-	TRBJ2-1	CASSSGLADGHEQFF	TGTGCCAGCAGTTCGGGACTAGCAGACGGGCATGAGCAGTTCTTC
TRBD1	TRBV5-1	-	TRBJ1-1	CASTGGPEAFF	TGCGCCAGCACAGGGGGACCTGAAGCTTTCTTT
-	TRBV29-1	-	TRBJ2-1	CSAVRSVGNEQFF	TGCAGCGCTGTGCGGTCTGTCGGCAATGAGCAGTTCTTC
-	TRBV4-1	-	TRBJ2-1	CASSQDIPSLDEQFF	TGCGCCAGCAGCCAAGATATACCTAGTTTGGATGAGCAGTTCTTC
-	TRBV9	few	TRBJ2-1	CASSVFPGVNEQFF	TGTGCCAGCAGCGTCTTCCCGGGGGTGAATGAGCAGTTCTTC
-	TRBV14	few	TRBJ2-1	CASSQEGWGASSYNEQFF	TGTGCCAGCAGCCAAGAAGGCTGGGGGGCTAGCTCCTACAATGAGCAGTTCTTC
TRBD2	TRBV7-8	-	TRBJ2-7	CASSPESGATSGSNRYEQYF	TGTGCCAGCAGCCCAGAGTCCGGGGCGACTAGCGGGAGTAACCGGTACGAGCAGTACTTC
TRBD2	TRBV12-3/TRBV12-4	-	TRBJ2-1	CASSFLVLGLAGGREQFF	TGTGCCAGCAGTTTTCTTGTCTTGGGACTCGCGGGAGGGCGCGAGCAGTTCTTC
TRBD2	TRBV20-1	-	TRBJ2-1	CSAPLLAGGPNEQFF	TGCAGTGCTCCTTTACTAGCGGGAGGGCCGAATGAGCAGTTCTTC
TRBD2	TRBV12-3/TRBV12-4	-	TRBJ2-1	CASTFFGGDNEQFF	TGTGCCAGCACTTTCTTCGGGGGGGACAATGAGCAGTTCTTC
-	TRBV7-8	-	TRBJ2-5	CASSLGFKQYF	TGTGCCAGCAGCTTAGGGTTCAAGCAGTACTTC
-	TRBV10-1	few	TRBJ2-3	CASSDGSTDTQYF	TGCGCCAGCAGTGACGGGAGCACAGATACGCAGTATTTT
TRBD2	TRBV20-1	-	TRBJ2-2	CSASSGRAGGELFF	TGCAGTGCTTCTAGCGGGAGGGCCGGCGGGGAGCTGTTTTTT
-	TRBV13	-	TRBJ1-1	CASSLSWERSEAFF	TGTGCCAGCAGCTTAAGCTGGGAACGCTCTGAAGCTTTCTTT
-	TRBV7-2	-	TRBJ2-1	CASSLGRYTEAFFGQTGFF	-
TRBD2	TRBV7-2	-	TRBJ2-5	CASSLDGRALETQYF	TGTGCCAGCAGCTTAGATGGGAGGGCCTTAGAGACCCAGTACTTC
-	TRBV4-2	few	TRBJ1-5	CASSQDRGQGSNQPQHF	TGTGCCAGCAGCCAAGATCGCGGGCAGGGTAGCAATCAGCCCCAGCATTTT
-	TRBV27	-	TRBJ2-5	CASSPSRGPMQETQYF	TGTGCCAGCAGTCCCTCCAGGGGCCCCATGCAAGAGACCCAGTACTTC
TRBD1	TRBV29-1	-	TRBJ2-1	CSVNPARDSRSSYNEQFF	TGCAGCGTTAACCCCGCCAGGGACAGCCGAAGCTCCTACAATGAGCAGTTCTTC
-	TRBV20-1	-	TRBJ2-7	CSARNPGQPSYEQYF	TGCAGTGCTAGGAACCCGGGACAACCATCCTACGAGCAGTACTTC
TRBD1	TRBV10-3	few	TRBJ1-1	CAISALDRGYEAFF	TGTGCCATCAGTGCTTTAGACAGGGGTTACGAAGCTTTCTTT
-	TRBV13	-	TRBJ1-2	CASSLREDYGYTF	TGTGCCAGCAGCCTCAGGGAAGACTATGGCTACACCTTC
-	TRBV20-1	-	TRBJ1-1	CSAEGANTEAFF	TGCAGTGCGGAAGGGGCGAACACTGAAGCTTTCTTT
-	TRBV29-1	-	TRBJ2-1	CSPGHEQFF	TGCAGCCCAGGACACGAGCAGTTCTTC
-	TRBV7-6	few	TRBJ1-5	CASSAGRGPQHF	TGTGCCAGCAGCGCCGGCCGAGGGCCCCAGCATTTT
-	TRBV6-1	once	TRBJ2-1	CASGTVYNEQFF	TGTGCCAGCGGGACGGTTTACAATGAGCAGTTCTTC
-	TRBV29-1	few	TRBJ1-4	CSVVVRTADEKLFF	TGCAGCGTTGTCGTGAGGACAGCCGATGAAAAACTGTTTTTT
-	TRBV21-1	-	TRBJ2-6	CASSKFPSGANVLTF	TGTGCCAGCAGCAAATTTCCCTCTGGGGCCAACGTCCTGACTTTC
-	TRBV3-1	few	TRBJ2-7	CASSPGGSGDEQYF	TGTGCCAGCAGCCCGGGGGGCTCAGGGGACGAGCAGTACTTC
TRBD1	TRBV6-1	few	TRBJ1-2	CASSELRGTGVGGYTF	TGTGCCAGCAGTGAACTCCGTGGGACAGGGGTTGGTGGCTACACCTTC
TRBD2	TRBV7-2	few	TRBJ2-7	CASSIGLADYEQYF	TGTGCCAGCAGCATTGGACTAGCGGACTACGAGCAGTACTTC
-	TRBV20-1	-	TRBJ2-7	CSARVRWAYNEQYF	TGCAGTGCTAGAGTTCGATGGGCTTACAATGAGCAGTACTTC
-	TRBV4-1	-	TRBJ2-7	CASSQLLGDVEQYF	TGCGCCAGCAGCCAACTGCTGGGTGATGTCGAGCAGTACTTC
-	TRBV24-1	-	TRBJ2-3	CATSDSWRGTDTQYF	TGTGCCACCAGTGATTCTTGGAGGGGCACAGATACGCAGTATTTT
TRBD2	TRBV6-5	few	TRBJ2-3	CASSYRSGSWDTQYF	TGTGCCAGCAGTTACCGTAGCGGGAGTTGGGATACGCAGTATTTT
-	TRBV4-3	-	TRBJ2-5	CASSQDRTGHFGTQYF	TGCGCCAGCAGCCAAGATCGAACAGGGCACTTCGGGACCCAGTACTTC
-	TRBV7-9	few	TRBJ2-5	CASSLIISLQETQYF	TGTGCCAGCAGCCTAATCATCAGTTTGCAAGAGACCCAGTACTTC
TRBD1	TRBV10-3	-	TRBJ2-7	CATSEPGTGGHEQYF	TGTGCCACCAGTGAGCCCGGGACAGGGGGCCACGAGCAGTACTTC
TRBD2	TRBV5-6	-	TRBJ2-1	CASSLPGGSGYHEQFF	TGTGCCAGCAGCTTACCTGGCGGGAGCGGATACCATGAGCAGTTCTTC
-	TRBV12-3/TRBV12-4	few	TRBJ1-1	CASSLSRGEAFF	TGTGCCAGCAGTTTATCCCGGGGGGAAGCTTTCTTT
TRBD1	TRBV5-6	-	TRBJ2-7	CASSFGTGIRNEQYF	TGTGCCAGCAGCTTCGGGACAGGGATCCGCAACGAGCAGTACTTC
TRBD2	TRBV6-5	-	TRBJ2-7	CASSWGGRAYEQYF	TGTGCCAGCAGTTGGGGCGGGAGGGCGTACGAGCAGTACTTC
-	TRBV7-9	-	TRBJ2-3	CASSSKTTSGTDTQYF	TGTGCCAGCAGCTCGAAAACGACATCGGGGACAGATACGCAGTATTTT
-	TRBV29-1	few	TRBJ2-3	CSVDQGTTTDTQYF	TGCAGCGTTGATCAGGGGACTACGACAGATACGCAGTATTTT
-	TRBV21-1	-	TRBJ1-2	CASSTQGNSYGYTF	TGTGCCAGCAGCACACAGGGGAATTCCTATGGCTACACCTTC
-	TRBV5-1	-	TRBJ1-1	CASSPGQPSMGMNTEAFF	TGCGCCAGCAGCCCTGGACAGCCGAGCATGGGGATGAACACTGAAGCTTTCTTT
TRBD2	TRBV15	-	TRBJ2-7	CATSRDRASGGGYEQYF	TGTGCCACCAGCAGAGATCGGGCTAGCGGGGGTGGGTACGAGCAGTACTTC
-	TRBV6-5	once	TRBJ2-1	CATSLSQGGEQFF	TGTGCCACCAGTCTTTCCCAGGGCGGAGAGCAGTTCTTC
TRBD1	TRBV12-3/TRBV12-4	-	TRBJ1-4	CAGSTYDRVKGEKLFF	TGTGCCGGCAGCACATACGACAGGGTAAAGGGGGAAAAACTGTTTTTT
TRBD2	TRBV20-1	-	TRBJ2-1	CSARTSESSYNEQFF	TGCAGTGCTAGGACTAGCGAAAGCTCCTACAATGAGCAGTTCTTC
-	TRBV5-1	-	TRBJ2-1	CASYLATLVIYNEQFF	TGTGCCAGTTACCTAGCTACACTAGTTATCTACAATGAGCAGTTCTTC
TRBD1	TRBV4-2	few	TRBJ2-4	CASSQPGQGAGQYF	TGTGCCAGCAGCCAGCCGGGACAGGGGGCGGGTCAGTACTTC
-	TRBV6-6	-	TRBJ2-4	CASTLGTQIAKNIQYF	TGTGCCAGCACCTTAGGGACACAGATAGCCAAAAACATTCAGTACTTC
-	TRBV3-1	-	TRBJ2-1	CASSQDSGLSYNEQFF	TGTGCCAGCAGCCAAGATAGCGGTTTATCCTACAATGAGCAGTTCTTC
-	TRBV20-1	-	TRBJ1-4	CSARDAGIGEKLFF	TGCAGTGCTAGAGATGCGGGGATAGGGGAAAAACTGTTTTTT
TRBD2	TRBV20-1	many	TRBJ2-7	CSARGLAGGYEQYF	TGCAGTGCTAGGGGACTAGCGGGAGGGTACGAGCAGTACTTC